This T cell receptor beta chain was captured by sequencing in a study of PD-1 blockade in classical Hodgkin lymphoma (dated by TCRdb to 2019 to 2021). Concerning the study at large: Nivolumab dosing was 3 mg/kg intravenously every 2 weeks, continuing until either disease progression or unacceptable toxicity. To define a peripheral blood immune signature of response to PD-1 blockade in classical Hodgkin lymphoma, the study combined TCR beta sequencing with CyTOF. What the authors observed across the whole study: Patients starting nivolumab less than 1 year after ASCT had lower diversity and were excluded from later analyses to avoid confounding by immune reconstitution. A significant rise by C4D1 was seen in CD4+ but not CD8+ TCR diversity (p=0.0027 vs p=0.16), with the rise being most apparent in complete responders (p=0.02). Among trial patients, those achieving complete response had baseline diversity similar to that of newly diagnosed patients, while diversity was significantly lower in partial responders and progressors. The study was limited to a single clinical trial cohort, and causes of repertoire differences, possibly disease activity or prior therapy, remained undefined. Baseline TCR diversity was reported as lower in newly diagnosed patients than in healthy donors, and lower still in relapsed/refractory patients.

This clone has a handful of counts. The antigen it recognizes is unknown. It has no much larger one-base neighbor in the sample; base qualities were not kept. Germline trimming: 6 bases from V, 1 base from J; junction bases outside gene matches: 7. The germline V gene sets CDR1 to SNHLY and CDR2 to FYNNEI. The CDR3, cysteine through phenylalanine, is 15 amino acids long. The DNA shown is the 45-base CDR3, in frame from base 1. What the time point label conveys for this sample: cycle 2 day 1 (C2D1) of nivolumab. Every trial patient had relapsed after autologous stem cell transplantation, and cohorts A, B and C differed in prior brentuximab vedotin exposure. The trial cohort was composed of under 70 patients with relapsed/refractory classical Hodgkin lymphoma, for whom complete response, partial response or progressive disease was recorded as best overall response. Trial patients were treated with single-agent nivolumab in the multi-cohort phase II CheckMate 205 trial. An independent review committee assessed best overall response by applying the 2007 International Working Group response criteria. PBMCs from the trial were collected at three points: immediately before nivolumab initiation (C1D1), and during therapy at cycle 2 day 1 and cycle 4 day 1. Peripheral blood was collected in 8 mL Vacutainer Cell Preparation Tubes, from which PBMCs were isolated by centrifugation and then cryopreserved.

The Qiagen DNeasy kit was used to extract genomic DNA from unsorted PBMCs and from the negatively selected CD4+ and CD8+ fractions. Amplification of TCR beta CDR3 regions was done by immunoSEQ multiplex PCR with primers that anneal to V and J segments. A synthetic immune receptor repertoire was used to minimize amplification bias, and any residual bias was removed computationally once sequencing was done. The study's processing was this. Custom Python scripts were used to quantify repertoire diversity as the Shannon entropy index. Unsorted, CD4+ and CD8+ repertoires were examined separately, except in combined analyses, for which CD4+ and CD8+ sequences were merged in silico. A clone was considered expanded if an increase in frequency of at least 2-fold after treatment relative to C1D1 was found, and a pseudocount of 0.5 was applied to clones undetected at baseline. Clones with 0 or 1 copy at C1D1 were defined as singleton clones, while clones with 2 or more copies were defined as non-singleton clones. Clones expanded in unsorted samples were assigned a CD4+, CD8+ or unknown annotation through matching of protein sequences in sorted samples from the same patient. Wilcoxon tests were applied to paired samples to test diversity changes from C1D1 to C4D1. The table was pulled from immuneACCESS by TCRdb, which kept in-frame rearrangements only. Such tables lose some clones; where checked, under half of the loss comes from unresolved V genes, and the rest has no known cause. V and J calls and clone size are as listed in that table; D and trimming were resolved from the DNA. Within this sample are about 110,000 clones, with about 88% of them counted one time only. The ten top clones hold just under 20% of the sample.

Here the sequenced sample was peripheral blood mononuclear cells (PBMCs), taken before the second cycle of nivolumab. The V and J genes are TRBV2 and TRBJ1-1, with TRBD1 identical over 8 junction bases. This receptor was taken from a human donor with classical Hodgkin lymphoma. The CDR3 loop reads CASRDRTGPNTEAFF. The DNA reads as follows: TGTGCCAGCAGGGACAGGACAGGGCCGAACACTGAAGCTTTCTTT. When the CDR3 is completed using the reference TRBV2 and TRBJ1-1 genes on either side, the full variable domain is EPEVTQTPSHQVTQMGQEVILRCVPISNHLYFYWYRQILGQKVEFLVSFYNNEISEKSEIFDDQFSVERPDGSNFTLKIRSTKLEDSAMYFCASRDRTGPNTEAFFGQGTRLTVV.